The rows below give T cell receptor beta chains drawn from one sample of a study of T-cell memory formation after mild COVID-19. From the 5' RACE reads, TCRdb called clonotypes with MiXCR, one entry per CDR3 protein. The table has more than 400,000 distinct CDR3 sequences, about 20% seen once; the top ten hold 10% to 15%. The sample comprised PBMCs or a T cell subset sorted from them (not recorded which). Receptors were obtained from an adult woman who had mild COVID-19 (a few samples of this study predate the infection). Cell type and time point are not known. CDR3s include the opening cysteine and the closing phenylalanine or tryptophan. D genes are given only for firm matches. Expanded clones are given a class, and other clones once, few, many or no size at all.

CASRDRGYNSPLHF	TGTGCCAGCAGGGACAGGGGCTATAATTCACCCCTCCACTTT	TRBV6-1	TRBJ1-6	TRBD1	NA
CATSDRGEYTDTQYF	TGTGCCACCAGTGATAGAGGGGAGTACACAGATACGCAGTATTTT	TRBV24-1	TRBJ2-3	NA	NA
CSVRERSYNSPLHF	TGCAGCGTCAGGGAGAGGTCCTATAATTCACCCCTCCACTTT	TRBV29-1	TRBJ1-6	NA	few
CSVAVKSSNTQYF	TGCAGCGTTGCCGTGAAAAGCAGCAATACGCAGTATTTT	TRBV29-1	TRBJ2-3	NA	NA
CAISAPGGLADLDTQYF	TGTGCCATCAGTGCCCCAGGGGGACTAGCGGATCTGGATACGCAGTATTTT	TRBV10-3	TRBJ2-3	TRBD2	few
CASLPGQEVGNSYNEQFF	TGTGCCAGCCTACCGGGACAGGAGGTCGGGAACTCCTACAATGAGCAGTTCTTC	TRBV18	TRBJ2-1	TRBD1	few
CSVETGQVPEQYF	TGCAGCGTGGAAACGGGACAGGTGCCCGAGCAGTACTTC	TRBV29-1	TRBJ2-7	TRBD1	few
CAYLQSGRIDTQYF	TGTGCCTACCTTCAGAGCGGGCGAATAGATACGCAGTATTTT	TRBV30	TRBJ2-3	NA	NA
CSSGDGTEAFF	TGCTCGTCAGGGGACGGTACTGAAGCTTTCTTT	TRBV20-1	TRBJ1-1	NA	NA
CASLAGPSTDTQYF	TGTGCCAGTTTAGCGGGCCCTAGCACAGATACGCAGTATTTT	TRBV6-6	TRBJ2-3	TRBD2	NA
CASTEQRNTEAFF	TGTGCCAGCACGGAACAGAGGAACACTGAAGCTTTCTTT	TRBV12-3/TRBV12-4	TRBJ1-1	NA	few
CASTNSGIKFF	TGTGCCAGTACGAACAGCGGGATTAAGTTCTTC	TRBV7-3	TRBJ2-1	TRBD2	NA
CASSPQGQGVGGELFF	TGTGCCAGCAGTCCCCAGGGACAGGGGGTCGGCGGGGAGCTGTTTTTT	TRBV12-3/TRBV12-4	TRBJ2-2	TRBD1	few
CASRPGTGLDTQYF	TGTGCCAGCAGGCCAGGGACAGGGTTGGATACGCAGTATTTT	TRBV12-3/TRBV12-4	TRBJ2-3	TRBD1	NA
CASSPERYQQFF	TGTGCCAGCAGTCCCGAAAGGTACCAGCAGTTCTTC	TRBV12-3/TRBV12-4	TRBJ2-1	NA	few
CASSSDPVGGGYTF	TGCGCCAGCAGCTCAGACCCGGTCGGCGGCGGCTACACCTTC	TRBV5-1	TRBJ1-2	NA	NA
CASSHRQGAGGGTDTQYF	TGTGCCAGCAGCCACCGACAGGGGGCGGGGGGTGGCACAGATACGCAGTATTTT	TRBV7-6	TRBJ2-3	TRBD1	many
CASSPWPGQAYSYEQYF	TGCGCCAGCAGCCCCTGGCCCGGACAGGCTTACTCCTACGAGCAGTACTTC	TRBV5-1	TRBJ2-7	TRBD1	few
CASRPVAGVPLGEQYF	TGTGCCAGCAGGCCTGTAGCGGGAGTGCCGCTCGGTGAGCAGTACTTC	TRBV7-8	TRBJ2-7	TRBD2	many
CASSERARAGDLTGELFF	TGTGCCAGCAGTGAAAGGGCTCGAGCGGGGGACCTCACCGGGGAGCTGTTTTTT	TRBV2	TRBJ2-2	TRBD2	many
CASTGSTDTQYF	TGTGCCTCCACAGGCAGCACAGATACGCAGTATTTT	TRBV10-3	TRBJ2-3	NA	NA
CASSLDPAGGGYTF	TGTGCCAGCAGCTTAGATCCCGCTGGAGGTGGCTACACCTTC	TRBV7-2	TRBJ1-2	NA	few
CSAPGTSGRIHEQYF	TGCAGTGCACCGGGGACTAGCGGGAGAATCCACGAGCAGTACTTC	TRBV20-1	TRBJ2-7	TRBD2	NA
CASPGGSSGSTDTQYF	TGTGCCAGCCCGGGGGGGAGTAGCGGGAGCACAGATACGCAGTATTTT	TRBV12-3/TRBV12-4	TRBJ2-3	TRBD2	many
CASITGNTEAFF	TGTGCCAGCATCACGGGGAACACTGAAGCTTTCTTT	TRBV6-2/TRBV6-3	TRBJ1-1	NA	NA